This T cell receptor beta chain was retrieved from a study of T cells in Graves' hyperthyroidism and ophthalmopathy. Study-wide points: Classification by a 13 V-J model distinguished ophthalmopathy from stable hyperthyroidism. Blood also carried most thyroid clonotypes expanded above 0.001. The model anticipated ophthalmopathy a median around six months pre-onset.

TCR beta CDR3 sequences were amplified from RNA transcripts. The TCR CDR3 first-round RT-PCR relied on the HTBI primer set. TCRdb ran MiXCR on the multiplex PCR reads and lists one entry per CDR3 protein. The profile covers 540,000 or so distinct CDR3 sequences, with under 60% appearing a single time and around 20% taken by the ten largest. Unmatched junction bases numbered 11, after V lost 1 base and J lost 3 bases. Germline CDR1 reads SNHLY; CDR2 reads FYNNEI. The CDR3 sequence is 18 residues long. Those patients with uncontrolled infection, other autoimmune disease, pregnancy or lactation were excluded. A remark on this clonotype: Its specificity is not known.

The sequencing sample was made of peripheral blood or thyroid tissue (not recorded which). The clonotype comes from an adult woman with Graves' disease, either hyperthyroidism or ophthalmopathy (not recorded which). V usage is TRBV2 and J usage is TRBJ2-5; TRBD2 matches 10 bases. CDR3 sequence (DNA): TGTGCCAGCAGTGAAGGGGAGACTCTAGCGGGAGACAAAGAGACCCAGTACTTC. As protein: CASSEGETLAGDKETQYF.